This passage covers 29 T cell receptor beta chains from one sample sequenced in a study of radiotherapy plus CTLA-4 blockade in lung cancer. TCRdb keeps only in-frame clones here, not all; method: immunoSEQ multiplex PCR. The table shows about 45,000 clones, with 50% to 70% occurring only once. Sequenced material: peripheral blood, taken from a patient treated with radiotherapy plus ipilimumab. These receptors were collected from a human donor with non-small cell lung cancer who had a partial response to radiotherapy plus ipilimumab.

The chain is built from TRBV7-2 and TRBJ2-3; 8 bases are shared with TRBD2. Germline CDR1 SGHTA, CDR2 FQGNSA. The CDR3 consists of 16 residues. J was trimmed by 2 bases and V by 1 base; bases with no gene match: 5. In DNA, the CDR3 is TGTGCCAGCAGCTTAGTCGGAGCGGGAGCCACAGATACGCAGTATTTT. It translates to CASSLVGAGATDTQYF.

The V gene is TRBV5-1, the J gene TRBJ2-3, with D perhaps matching TRBD2 (6 bases). The CDR3 is made up of 13 amino acids. Germline V CDR1 and CDR2: SGHRS, YFSETQ. Trimming removed 6 bases from V and 4 bases from J, with 12 bases in between. The CDR3 is CASKAGIADTQYF. The CDR3 DNA reads TGCGCCAGCAAGGCGGGGATTGCAGATACGCAGTATTTT.

The table lists this clone with a count of one. The chain couples TRBV6-6 to TRBJ2-7; D may be TRBD1 (7 bases). The V gene's germline CDR1 is MNHNY and CDR2 SVGAGI (reference sequence). The CDR3 has 15 amino acids. Trimming took off 6 bases at V and 4 bases at J, with 19 bases between the two ends. The CDR3 coding sequence is TGTGCCAGCAGGGGCCGGACAGGAGGGCCGTACGAGCAGTACTTC. Translating gives CASRGRTGGPYEQYF.

This clone was recorded a few times. This chain connects TRBV28 to TRBJ2-7, with 7 positions matching TRBD1. The CDR3 has 13 amino acids. V shed 7 bases, J shed 6 bases, and the junction held 9 bases outside the gene matches. Germline values: CDR1 MDHEN, CDR2 SYDVKM. The CDR3 protein is CASTTTDRAEQYF. DNA for the CDR3: TGTGCCAGCACCACTACCGACAGGGCCGAGCAGTACTTC.

This sequence joins TRBV5-5 and TRBJ2-3, with 8 bases matching TRBD2. CDR1 is SGHKS, CDR2 YYEKEE, per germline (reference sequence). This CDR3 is built from 18 residues. With 2 bases clipped from V and 1 base from J, the junction kept 12 bases outside the gene matches. CDR3 bases: TGTGCCAGCAGCTTAAGTTTCGACGGGCGGGAGGGCACAGATACGCAGTATTTT. Its translation: CASSLSFDGREGTDTQYF.

The rearrangement links TRBV18 to TRBJ2-3; 15 bases line up with TRBD2. The V segment lost 2 bases and the J segment 1 base; nucleotides outside the gene matches: 4. This CDR3 has 18 amino acids. Germline V gene data show CDR1 as KGHSH and CDR2 as LQKENI. This CDR3 reads CASSPRTSGGARTDTQYF. The CDR3 nucleotides are TGTGCCAGCTCACCAAGGACTAGCGGGGGGGCTCGCACAGATACGCAGTATTTT.

This clone was observed a few times. V and J are TRBV18 and TRBJ2-3; 7 bases line up with TRBD1. CDR1 is KGHSH, CDR2 LQKENI, per germline. Trimming took 2 bases from V and 4 from J; bases not matched to a gene: 6. The CDR3 has 15 residues. CDR3: CASSPKTGSADTQYF. CDR3 DNA sequence: TGTGCCAGCTCACCAAAGACAGGGAGCGCAGATACGCAGTATTTT.

This clone was detected only a few times. The V gene is TRBV28, the J gene TRBJ1-5, with a possible D match to TRBD1 (5 bases). The germline V gene encodes CDR1 MDHEN and CDR2 SYDVKM. The CDR3 spans 15 residues. V lost 5 bases, J lost 0 bases, and 11 bases lay in between. CDR3 protein: CASSPRTRSNQPQHF. DNA for the CDR3: TGTGCCAGCAGTCCACGGACACGTAGCAATCAGCCCCAGCATTTT. The full variable domain, with the rest looked up from reference TRBV28 and TRBJ1-5, is DVKVTQSSRYLVKRTGEKVFLECVQDMDHENMFWYRQDPGLGLRLIYFSYDVKMKEKGDIPEGYSVSREKKERFSLILESASTNQTSMYLCASSPRTRSNQPQHFGDGTRLSIL.

The chain is built from TRBV30 and TRBJ1-6, with TRBD1 identical over 8 bases. J was trimmed by 8 bases and V by 0 bases; bases with no gene match: 6. The germline CDR1 and CDR2 sequences are GTSNPN and SVGIG (reference sequence). CDR3 size: 15 residues. CDR3 coding DNA: TGTGCCTGGAGTGTACCAGGGGGCCCGGATTCACCCCTCCACTTT. It encodes CAWSVPGGPDSPLHF.

This clone was seen only a few times. The rearrangement joins TRBV30 to TRBJ2-1; TRBD1 aligns across 10 bases. The trim removed 1 base at V and 2 bases at J, leaving 8 bases unmatched. The CDR3 is made up of 17 amino acids. CDR1 is GTSNPN, CDR2 SVGIG, per germline (reference sequence). In DNA, the CDR3 is TGTGCCTGGAGTGCGTACGGACAGGGGGTGACCTACAATGAGCAGTTCTTC. This translates into CAWSAYGQGVTYNEQFF.

In its sample, this clone was seen a few times. This chain uses TRBV11-3 with TRBJ1-2; 10 nucleotides match TRBD1. V lost 5 bases to trimming and J lost 8 bases; unmatched junction nucleotides: 5. CDR1 is SGHNT, CDR2 YENEEA, per germline. The CDR3 totals 13 residues. The CDR3 DNA reads as TGTGCCAGCAGCGAAGGGACAGGGGAAGGCTACACCTTC. Translation gives CASSEGTGEGYTF.

The count of this clone is one. J is TRBJ2-1 and V is TRBV2, with unresolved D. Germline V gene sequence: CDR1 SNHLY, CDR2 FYNNEI. V dropped 6 bases and J dropped 4 bases, with 4 bases sitting between them. This CDR3 spans 11 amino acids. The CDR3 coding sequence is TGTGCCAGCAGAGAGTACAATGAGCAGTTCTTC. Translating it yields CASREYNEQFF.

The chain has TRBV6-1 and TRBJ1-6; maybe TRBD1 (5 bases). Germline values: CDR1 MNHNS, CDR2 SASEGT. The CDR3 covers 17 residues. The V end was cut by 2 bases, the J end by 0 bases, with 11 bases between. CDR3 bases: TGTGCCAGCAGTGAACAGGGTCGGAGCTCCTATAATTCACCCCTCCACTTT. It specifies CASSEQGRSSYNSPLHF.

The rearrangement links TRBV6-1 to TRBJ1-1; D may be TRBD1 (5 bases). From germline, CDR1 is MNHNS and CDR2 SASEGT. This CDR3 is 14 amino acids long. Trimming took off 5 bases at V and 5 bases at J, with 15 bases between the two ends. CDR3 in DNA: TGTGCCAGCAGTTTCTCCAGGGCAGGGACTGAAGCTTTCTTT. This gives the protein CASSFSRAGTEAFF.

This clone was seen more than once but under ten times. V gene TRBV19 combines with J gene TRBJ2-1; TRBD2 agrees at 9 bases. This CDR3 contains 16 residues. Germline trimming cut 1 base from V and 2 bases from J; bases unmatched to any gene: 3. Germline V gene data show CDR1 as LNHDA and CDR2 as SQIVND (reference sequence). The CDR3 DNA reads TGTGCCAGTAGTATAGTGGCGGGGGGGCCCTACAATGAGCAGTTCTTC. It yields the protein CASSIVAGGPYNEQFF.

The chain combines TRBV6-5 with TRBJ2-3, with 10 positions matching TRBD2. The CDR3 consists of 16 residues. Germline V lookup: CDR1 MNHEY, CDR2 SVGAGI. V lost 2 bases to trimming and J lost 3 bases; unmatched junction nucleotides: 5. CDR3 coding DNA: TGTGCCAGCAGTTACGGGTCTAGCGGGAGAACAGATACGCAGTATTTT. The encoded protein is CASSYGSSGRTDTQYF.

V and J are TRBV5-1 and TRBJ1-2; D is unclear. V lost 0 bases, J lost 2 bases, and 5 bases lay in between. The CDR3 is made up of 13 amino acids. Per germline, CDR1 SGHRS and CDR2 YFSETQ. This chain's CDR3 is CASSLDSNYGYTF. The CDR3 DNA follows: TGCGCCAGCAGCTTGGACAGCAACTATGGCTACACCTTC.

The rearrangement uses TRBV19 and TRBJ2-7; TRBD1 might be the D (5 bases). The CDR3 is made up of 15 amino acids. CDR1 is LNHDA, CDR2 SQIVND, per germline (reference sequence). Trimming removed 3 bases at V and 2 bases at J, with 14 bases between. CDR3 sequence (DNA): TGTGCCAGTAGTATTACGGCAGGGAAAACCTACGAGCAGTACTTC. The encoded protein is CASSITAGKTYEQYF.

The CDR3 region has the DNA TGTGCCAGCACGGGGGGCGCGGGCACTGAAGCTTTCTTT. Translation gives CASTGGAGTEAFF. The J gene is TRBJ1-1, the V gene TRBV6-1, with a weak D call TRBD1 (6 bases). V was cut by 7 bases and J by 4 bases, with 13 bases left in between. There are 13 residues in the CDR3. Per germline, CDR1 MNHNS and CDR2 SASEGT.

This rearrangement joins TRBV7-2 to TRBJ1-4; D unresolved. Looked up from germline, CDR1 is SGHTA and CDR2 is FQGNSA. The CDR3 spans 15 residues. V lost 1 base and J lost 3, with 9 bases in between. CDR3 nucleotides: TGTGCCAGCAGCTTAGTGGCATTTGCTAATGAAAAACTGTTTTTT. Translating it yields CASSLVAFANEKLFF.

The rearrangement links TRBV6-6 to TRBJ1-1, with 8 bases that match TRBD1. V shed 5 bases, J shed 2 bases, and the junction held 10 bases outside the gene matches. This CDR3 is built from 16 residues. Germline loops: CDR1 MNHNY, CDR2 SVGAGI (reference sequence). The CDR3 spells CASSHRRTGLNTEAFF. The CDR3 DNA reads as TGTGCCAGCAGTCACCGACGGACAGGGCTAAACACTGAAGCTTTCTTT.

The chain couples TRBV2 to TRBJ2-3; 7 bases match TRBD1. Unmatched junction bases numbered 8, after V lost 7 bases and J lost 1 base. Germline CDR1 is SNHLY and CDR2 is FYNNEI. The CDR3 length is 15 residues. The CDR3 nucleotides are TGTGCCAGCACCGCGACAGGGTCCGGCACAGATACGCAGTATTTT. It is translated as CASTATGSGTDTQYF.

A note on this clone: This specimen includes other DNA sequences encoding the same CDR3. The chain links TRBV14 to TRBJ2-7, with 12 bases that match TRBD2. The J segment lost 2 bases and the V segment lost 5 bases, leaving 4 bases of the junction unmatched. This CDR3 is 15 amino acids long. Germline CDR1 and CDR2: SGHDN and FVKESK. The CDR3 nucleotides read TGTGCCAGCAGCGCAAGACTAGCGGGAGCCTACGAGCAGTACTTC. Amino acids: CASSARLAGAYEQYF.

This sequence joins TRBV4-1 and TRBJ2-7, with D possibly matching TRBD1 (6 bases). The CDR3 runs 14 residues. Trimming took 1 base from V and 4 from J, leaving 11 bases between them. Per germline, CDR1 MGHRA and CDR2 YSYEKL. The CDR3 DNA is TGCGCCAGCAGCCAAGCAGGGGAAGGATACGAGCAGTACTTC. This codes for CASSQAGEGYEQYF.

The chain is built from TRBV29-1 and TRBJ2-7, with 9 positions matching TRBD1. The germline V gene has CDR1 SQVTM and CDR2 ANQGSEA. The CDR3 is made up of 13 amino acids. J lost 3 bases, V lost 1 base, and 1 base had no gene match. The CDR3 sequence: CSVEGDRDYEQYF. CDR3 in DNA: TGCAGCGTTGAAGGGGACAGGGACTACGAGCAGTACTTC.

The chain combines TRBV5-1 with TRBJ2-3; perhaps TRBD2 as D (6 bases). The CDR3 has 15 amino acids. The V end was cut by 0 bases, the J end by 4 bases, with 12 bases between. Germline V gene data show CDR1 as SGHRS and CDR2 as YFSETQ. In DNA, the CDR3 is TGCGCCAGCAGCTTGGTCCCCGGGAGATCAGATACGCAGTATTTT. This gives the protein CASSLVPGRSDTQYF. Supplemented by reference TRBV5-1 and TRBJ2-3, the full variable domain reads KAGVTQTPRYLIKTRGQQVTLSCSPISGHRSVSWYQQTPGQGLQFLFEYFSETQRNKGNFPGRFSGRQFSNSRSEMNVSTLELGDSALYLCASSLVPGRSDTQYFGPGTRLTVL.

The rearrangement uses TRBV29-1 and TRBJ1-4, with D tentatively TRBD1 (5 bases). This CDR3 spans 13 amino acids. CDR1 is SQVTM and CDR2 is ANQGSEA in the germline V gene. V was trimmed by 4 bases and J by 7 bases, leaving 13 bases between them. The CDR3 bases are TGCAGCGTTGTAGGGGAACGGTTTGAAAAACTGTTTTTT. It codes for CSVVGERFEKLFF.

A single count supports this clone. A far larger clone is just one base off, so this is likely a read error. V and J are TRBV6-5 and TRBJ1-2; TRBD1 matches 7 bases. The length of the CDR3 is 15 residues. CDR1 and CDR2 from the germline V gene are MNHEY and SVGAGI. V shed 4 bases and J 12 bases; nucleotides not matched to a gene: 17. The CDR3 DNA follows: TGTGCCAGCAGTTTCTCGACAGGGATCCCCCGGGGCCACACCTTC. The encoded protein is CASSFSTGIPRGHTF.

The chain is built from TRBV6-5 and TRBJ2-3, with 7 nucleotides matching TRBD2. The CDR3 has 15 residues. The J segment lost 2 bases and the V segment lost 6 bases, leaving 8 bases of the junction unmatched. CDR1 and CDR2 (germline): MNHEY, SVGAGI. The CDR3 region is CASRTAGTTTDTQYF. The CDR3 DNA is TGTGCCAGCAGAACCGCCGGGACTACCACAGATACGCAGTATTTT.